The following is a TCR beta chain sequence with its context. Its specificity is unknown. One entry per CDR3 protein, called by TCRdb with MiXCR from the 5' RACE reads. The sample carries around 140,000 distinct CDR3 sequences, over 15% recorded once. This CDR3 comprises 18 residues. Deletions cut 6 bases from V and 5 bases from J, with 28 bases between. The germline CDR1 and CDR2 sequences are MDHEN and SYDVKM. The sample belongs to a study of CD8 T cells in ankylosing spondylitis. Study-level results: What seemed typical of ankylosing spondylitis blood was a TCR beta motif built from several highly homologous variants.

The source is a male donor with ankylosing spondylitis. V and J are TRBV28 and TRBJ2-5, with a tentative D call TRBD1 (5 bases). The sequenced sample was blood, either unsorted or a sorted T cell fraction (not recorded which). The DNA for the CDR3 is TGTGCCAGCAGCTTAAACCCCTGGCCACAGGATGGTCATGAGACCCAGTACTTC. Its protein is CASSLNPWPQDGHETQYF.